One sample yielded the 18 T cell receptor beta chains listed below, sequenced in a study of blood T cell repertoires in COVID-19. Measured with immunoSEQ multiplex PCR; TCRdb has only the in-frame clones, and not every one. The sample has roughly 57,000 clones; 90% are singletons. Sequencing input: peripheral blood. These receptor sequences come from a man at least 80 years old with acute or convalescent COVID-19.

The chain carries TRBV2 and TRBJ2-6, with unresolved D. This CDR3 contains 13 residues. CDR1 and CDR2 (germline): SNHLY, FYNNEI. The V and J ends lost 7 bases and 0 bases respectively, with 4 bases between them. The CDR3: CASMASGANVLTF. The CDR3 DNA reads as TGTGCCAGCATGGCCTCTGGGGCCAACGTCCTGACTTTC.

This chain uses TRBV5-1 with TRBJ2-5; possibly TRBD1 for D (5 bases). V lost 1 base and J lost 5, with 12 bases in between. Germline-derived CDR1 and CDR2 are SGHRS and YFSETQ. The CDR3 spans 14 residues. The CDR3 bases are TGCGCCAGCAGCTTGCAGGGTCAGGAGGAGACCCAGTACTTC. Protein sequence: CASSLQGQEETQYF.

The chain recombines TRBV9 with TRBJ1-1; TRBD1 matches at 7 bases. The CDR3 runs 15 residues. Germline-derived CDR1 and CDR2 are SGDLS and YYNGEE. V was clipped by 2 bases and J by 1 base; unmatched bases: 5. CDR3 coding DNA: TGTGCCAGCAGCGTGGGGGACAGTGAGAACACTGAAGCTTTCTTT. Residues: CASSVGDSENTEAFF. Together with reference TRBV9 and TRBJ1-1, the CDR3 gives the full variable domain: DSGVTQTPKHLITATGQRVTLRCSPRSGDLSVYWYQQSLDQGLQFLIQYYNGEERAKGNILERFSAQQFPDLHSELNLSSLELGDSALYFCASSVGDSENTEAFFGQGTRLTVV.

This clone has more than one count but fewer than ten. This chain links TRBV7-9 with TRBJ1-6; the D gene is possibly TRBD1 (5 bases). Trimming shortened V by 8 bases and J by 6 bases, and 17 bases separated the two germline ends. Per the germline V gene, CDR1 is SEHNR and CDR2 is FQNEAQ (reference sequence). The CDR3 extends over 15 amino acids. This CDR3 reads CASGASPLGNSPLHF. The CDR3 DNA sequence: TGTGCCAGCGGGGCCAGCCCCTTGGGTAATTCACCCCTCCACTTT.

This chain connects TRBV20-1 to TRBJ2-7; the D gene is possibly TRBD1 (6 bases). Between the trimmed V and J ends, which lost 3 bases and 7 bases, there was a span of 16 bases. Germline loops: CDR1 DFQATT, CDR2 SNEGSKA (reference sequence). The CDR3 contains 13 residues. The CDR3, as DNA: TGCAGTGCTAGTAGCAGGGGCTCGGGGGAGCAGTACTTC. This encodes CSASSRGSGEQYF.

The V call is TRBV7-9, the J call TRBJ2-7, with a tentative D call TRBD2 (6 bases). V lost 1 base and J 6 bases, leaving 10 bases between the germline ends. Germline V gene sequence: CDR1 SEHNR, CDR2 FQNEAQ (reference sequence). This CDR3 has 13 residues. The CDR3 bases are TGTGCCAGCAGCTTAGGGAGGGTGGCCGAGCAGTACTTC. This sequence encodes CASSLGRVAEQYF.

The rearrangement uses TRBV15 and TRBJ1-6, with D unresolved. Trimming removed 0 bases at V and 9 bases at J, with 21 bases between. Germline-derived CDR1 and CDR2 are LNHNV and YYDKDF (reference sequence). CDR3 length: 18 amino acids. The CDR3 region is CATSREPRAGGRSSPLHF. Written as DNA, the CDR3 is TGTGCCACCAGCAGAGAGCCTAGAGCAGGAGGGAGGAGTTCACCCCTCCACTTT.

This chain joins TRBV10-3 and TRBJ1-3; D is undetermined. Trimming left V 4 bases short and J 0 bases short, with 7 bases between. The length of the CDR3 is 14 residues. CDR1 ENHRY and CDR2 SYGVKD come from the germline V gene. CDR3 bases: TGTGCCATCAGTGGAGAGCCCTCTGGAAACACCATATATTTT. Translating it yields CAISGEPSGNTIYF.

The V and J genes are TRBV7-9 and TRBJ1-5, with 9 bases fitting TRBD1. The CDR3 contains 15 residues. V lost 1 base, J lost 4 bases, and 2 bases stayed unmatched. Germline assignment: CDR1 SEHNR and CDR2 FQNEAQ (reference sequence). The CDR3: CASSLGGTGNQPQHF. CDR3 bases: TGTGCCAGCAGCTTAGGCGGGACAGGGAATCAGCCCCAGCATTTT.

V and J are TRBV5-1 and TRBJ1-2; possible D gene TRBD1, 6 bases. CDR1 is SGHRS and CDR2 is YFSETQ in the germline V gene. The CDR3 has 13 amino acids. V lost 4 bases and J lost 2, with 9 bases in between. CDR3 in DNA: TGCGCCAGCAGCCAAACAGGGAACTATGGCTACACCTTC. Translated, it gives CASSQTGNYGYTF.

The rearrangement uses TRBV3-1 (or the pseudogene TRBV3-2) and TRBJ1-1; possibly TRBD1 for D (5 bases). The CDR3 runs 14 residues. From germline, CDR1 is LGHDT and CDR2 YNNKEL (reference sequence). V dropped 1 base and J dropped 0 bases, with 6 bases sitting between them. CDR3 nucleotide sequence: TGTGCCAGCAGCCAAGGGGGGGTGAACACTGAAGCTTTCTTT. This translates into CASSQGGVNTEAFF.

This chain uses TRBV5-1 with TRBJ1-2, with D possibly being TRBD1 (5 bases). CDR3 length: 15 amino acids. V lost 1 base to trimming and J lost 6 bases, with 16 bases between them. Germline CDR1 and CDR2: SGHRS and YFSETQ. The CDR3 region has the DNA TGCGCCAGCAGCTTGTCCCCTTCGTTACAGGATGGCTACACCTTC. Residues: CASSLSPSLQDGYTF.

This clone occurred once. V is TRBV5-1 and J is TRBJ2-3, with 7 bases fitting TRBD2. In germline, CDR1 is SGHRS, CDR2 YFSETQ. This CDR3 region has 15 residues. The V and J ends lost 7 bases and 0 bases, in that order; junction bases with no gene match: 8. The CDR3 coding sequence is TGCGCCAGCCTCAAGGGAGGGCATAGCACAGATACGCAGTATTTT. The encoded protein is CASLKGGHSTDTQYF.

As to this clone: The junction differs from germline at one of its ends, possibly a read error. The J gene is TRBJ2-3, the V gene TRBV7-2; 9 nucleotides align to TRBD2. Germline assignment: CDR1 SGHTA and CDR2 FQGNSA. The CDR3 consists of 16 residues. CDR3 sequence reads: CASSLAAGGGADTQYF. The CDR3 nucleotides are TGTGCCAGCAGCCTAGCCGCCGGCGGGGGGGCAGATACGCAGTATTTT.

V and J are TRBV30 and TRBJ2-1; 8 bases are shared with TRBD2. CDR1 is GTSNPN and CDR2 is SVGIG in the germline V gene (reference sequence). The junction had 8 bases not matched to a gene; V was cut back by 4 bases and J by 12 bases. The CDR3 spans 12 residues. Here the CDR3 DNA reads TGTGCCTGGAACCGGGGGGGCCATGGGCAGTTCTTC. The encoded protein is CAWNRGGHGQFF.

The chain recombines TRBV4-1 with TRBJ1-2; D remains ambiguous. V was trimmed by 0 bases and J by 3 bases, leaving 8 bases between them. The germline V gene encodes CDR1 MGHRA and CDR2 YSYEKL. This CDR3 region has 14 residues. CDR3 in DNA: TGCGCCAGCAGCCAAGACCCCGGGGACTATGGCTACACCTTC. It is translated as CASSQDPGDYGYTF.

CDR3 in DNA: TGTGCCAGCAGTTCTTCCCAGGGGTGGTTCGGCTACACCTTC. Residues: CASSSSQGWFGYTF. The genes are TRBV27 and TRBJ1-2; a possible D gene is TRBD1 (6 bases). CDR1 is MNHEY and CDR2 is SMNVEV in the germline V gene (reference sequence). CDR3 length: 14 residues. V lost 4 bases to trimming and J lost 8 bases, with 17 bases between them.

This chain connects TRBV3-1 (or the pseudogene TRBV3-2) to TRBJ2-1, with 9 bases that match TRBD1. Germline-derived CDR1 and CDR2 are LGHDT and YNNKEL (reference sequence). CDR3 length: 16 residues. J gave up 3 bases and V 5 bases, and 8 bases lay outside the gene matches. The CDR3 DNA reads as TGTGCCAGCAGCGATATGGACAGGGGCAACTACAATGAGCAGTTCTTC. Amino acids: CASSDMDRGNYNEQFF.